This T cell receptor beta chain was retrieved from a study of OX40 agonist ivuxolimab in advanced cancers. Study overall: Each dose-escalation patient presented with hepatocellular carcinoma, melanoma, renal cell or head and neck cancer. Three patients had partial responses: one hepatocellular carcinoma, two cutaneous melanoma. Study results and limitations: Some of the nonresponding patients also showed low levels of normalized T-cell clonal expansion. Patients with a partial response at 0.1-3.0 mg/kg had among the lowest clonal expansion.

In the case of this clone: Its antigen is not identified.

Produced via immunoSEQ multiplex PCR; TCRdb's table is partial and in-frame only. The table includes tens of thousands of clones, roughly nine tenths detected once. Trimming shortened V by 2 bases and J by 5 bases, and 13 bases separated the two germline ends. Germline V gives CDR1 MNHEY, CDR2 SVGAGI. The CDR3 is 15 residues long. The sequences come from CD4+ or CD8+ T cells sorted from blood, collected in a trial of the OX40 agonist ivuxolimab. This rearrangement joins TRBV6-5 to TRBJ2-1, with D maybe TRBD1 (7 bases). This receptor was identified in an adult with an advanced solid tumor such as melanoma, head and neck, liver or kidney cancer. Here the CDR3 DNA reads TGTGCCAGCAGTTACGGAGGGGGCAGGGACAATGAGCAGTTCTTC. Translated, it gives CASSYGGGRDNEQFF.